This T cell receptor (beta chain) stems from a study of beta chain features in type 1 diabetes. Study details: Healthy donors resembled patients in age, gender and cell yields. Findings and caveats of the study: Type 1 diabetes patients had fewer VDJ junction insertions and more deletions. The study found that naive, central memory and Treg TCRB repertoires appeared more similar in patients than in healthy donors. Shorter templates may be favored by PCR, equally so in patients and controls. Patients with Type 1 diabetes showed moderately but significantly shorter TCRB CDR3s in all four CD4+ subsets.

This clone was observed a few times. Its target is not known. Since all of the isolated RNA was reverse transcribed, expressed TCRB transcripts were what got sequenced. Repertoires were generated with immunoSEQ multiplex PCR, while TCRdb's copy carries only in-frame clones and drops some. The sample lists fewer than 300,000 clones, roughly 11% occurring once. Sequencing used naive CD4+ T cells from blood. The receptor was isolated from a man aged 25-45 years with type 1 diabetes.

The CDR3 DNA reads as TGTGCCATCAGTGCAGGGGAATCGAACACTGAAGCTTTCTTT. Encoded protein: CAISAGESNTEAFF. The chain uses TRBV10-3 and TRBJ1-1, with D possibly being TRBD1 (6 bases). Deletions cut 4 bases from V and 1 base from J, with 10 bases between. Germline CDR1 reads ENHRY; CDR2 reads SYGVKD. The CDR3 has 14 residues.